What follows describes a single TCR beta chain. CDR1 and CDR2 from the germline V gene are MNHNS and SASEGT. The CDR3 spans 13 residues. V lost 6 bases and J 2 bases, leaving 10 bases between the germline ends. These data originate in a study of PD-1 blockade in mismatch repair-deficient tumors. Assay used: immunoSEQ multiplex PCR; TCRdb lists only in-frame clones, some missing. The repertoire consists of some 51,000 clones, with roughly 80% occurring once and the leading ten covering 7% to 8.5%. The sample was peripheral blood, taken approximately 20 weeks after starting pembrolizumab. The rearrangement joins TRBV6-1 to TRBJ1-2, with D possibly TRBD1 on 5 matching bases. The source is an adult with mismatch repair-deficient cancer. Here the CDR3 reads CASSKTENYGYTF. CDR3 nucleotides: TGTGCCAGCAGCAAGACAGAAAACTATGGCTACACCTTC.